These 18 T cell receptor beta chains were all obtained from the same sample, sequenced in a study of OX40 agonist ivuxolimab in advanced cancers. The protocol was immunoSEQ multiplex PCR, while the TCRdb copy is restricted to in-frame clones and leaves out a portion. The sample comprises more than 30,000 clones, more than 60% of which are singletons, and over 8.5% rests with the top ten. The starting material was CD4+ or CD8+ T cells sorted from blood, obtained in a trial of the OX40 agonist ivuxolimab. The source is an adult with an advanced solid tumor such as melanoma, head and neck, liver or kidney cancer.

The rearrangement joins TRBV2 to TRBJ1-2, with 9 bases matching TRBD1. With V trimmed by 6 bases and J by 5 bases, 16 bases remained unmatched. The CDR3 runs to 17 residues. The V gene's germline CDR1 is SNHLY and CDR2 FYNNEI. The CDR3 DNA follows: TGTGCCAGCAGAGTAATCCCGGGACAGGGTGGAGGGTATGGCTACACCTTC. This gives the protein CASRVIPGQGGGYGYTF.

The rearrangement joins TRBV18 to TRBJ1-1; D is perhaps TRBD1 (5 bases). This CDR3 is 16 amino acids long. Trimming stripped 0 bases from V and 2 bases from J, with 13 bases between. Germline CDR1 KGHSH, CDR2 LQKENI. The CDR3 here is CASSPPVPGLNTEAFF. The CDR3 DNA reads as TGTGCCAGCTCACCACCGGTCCCAGGGTTAAACACTGAAGCTTTCTTT.

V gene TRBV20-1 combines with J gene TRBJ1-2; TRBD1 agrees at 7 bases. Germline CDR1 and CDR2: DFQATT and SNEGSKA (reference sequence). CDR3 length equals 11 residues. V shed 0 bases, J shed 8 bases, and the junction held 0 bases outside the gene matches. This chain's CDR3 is CSAREDRGYTF. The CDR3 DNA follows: TGCAGTGCTAGAGAGGACAGGGGCTACACCTTC.

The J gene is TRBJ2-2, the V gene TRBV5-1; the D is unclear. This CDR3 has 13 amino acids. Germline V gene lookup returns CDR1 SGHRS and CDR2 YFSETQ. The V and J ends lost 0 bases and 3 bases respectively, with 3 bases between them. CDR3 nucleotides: TGCGCCAGCAGCTTGGGTTACACCGGGGAGCTGTTTTTT. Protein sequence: CASSLGYTGELFF. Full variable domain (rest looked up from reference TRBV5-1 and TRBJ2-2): KAGVTQTPRYLIKTRGQQVTLSCSPISGHRSVSWYQQTPGQGLQFLFEYFSETQRNKGNFPGRFSGRQFSNSRSEMNVSTLELGDSALYLCASSLGYTGELFFGEGSRLTVL.

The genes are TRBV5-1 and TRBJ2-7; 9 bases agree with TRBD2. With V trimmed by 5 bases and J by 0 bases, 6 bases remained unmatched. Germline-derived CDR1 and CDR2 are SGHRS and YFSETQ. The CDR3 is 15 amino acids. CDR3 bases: TGCGCCAGCAGGGCGCTAGCGGGGAGCTCCTACGAGCAGTACTTC. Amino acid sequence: CASRALAGSSYEQYF. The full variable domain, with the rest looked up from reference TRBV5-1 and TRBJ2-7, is KAGVTQTPRYLIKTRGQQVTLSCSPISGHRSVSWYQQTPGQGLQFLFEYFSETQRNKGNFPGRFSGRQFSNSRSEMNVSTLELGDSALYLCASRALAGSSYEQYFGPGTRLTVT.

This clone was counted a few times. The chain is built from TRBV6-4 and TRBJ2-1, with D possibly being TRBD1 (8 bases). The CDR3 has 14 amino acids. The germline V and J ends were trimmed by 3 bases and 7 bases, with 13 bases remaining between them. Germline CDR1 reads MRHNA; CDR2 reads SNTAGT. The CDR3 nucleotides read TGTGCCAGCAGTGAACAGGGGGAGGGGAATGAGCAGTTCTTC. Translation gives CASSEQGEGNEQFF.

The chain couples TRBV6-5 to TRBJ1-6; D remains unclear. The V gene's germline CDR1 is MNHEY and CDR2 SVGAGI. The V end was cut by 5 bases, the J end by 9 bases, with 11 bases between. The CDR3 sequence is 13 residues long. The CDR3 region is CASSQAEGSPLHF. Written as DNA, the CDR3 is TGTGCCAGCAGTCAAGCTGAGGGTTCACCCCTCCACTTT.

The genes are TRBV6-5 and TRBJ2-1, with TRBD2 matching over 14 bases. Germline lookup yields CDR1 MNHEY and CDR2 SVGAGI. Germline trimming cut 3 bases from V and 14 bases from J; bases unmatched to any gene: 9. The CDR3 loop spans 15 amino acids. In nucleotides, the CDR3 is TGTGCCAGCAGTTATGGGACTAGCGGGGGACAAACAGAGTTCTTC. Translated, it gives CASSYGTSGGQTEFF.

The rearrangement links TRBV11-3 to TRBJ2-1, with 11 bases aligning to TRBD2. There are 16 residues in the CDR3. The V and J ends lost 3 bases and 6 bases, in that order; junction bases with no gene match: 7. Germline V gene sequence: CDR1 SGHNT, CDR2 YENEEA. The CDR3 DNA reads TGTGCCAGCAGCTTGGGTAGCGGGGGGGCCTTCAATGAGCAGTTCTTC. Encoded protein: CASSLGSGGAFNEQFF. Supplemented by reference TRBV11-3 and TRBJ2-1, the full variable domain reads EAGVVQSPRYKIIEKKQPVAFWCNPISGHNTLYWYLQNLGQGPELLIRYENEEAVDDSQLPKDRFSAERLKGVDSTLKIQPAELGDSAVYLCASSLGSGGAFNEQFFGPGTRLTVL.

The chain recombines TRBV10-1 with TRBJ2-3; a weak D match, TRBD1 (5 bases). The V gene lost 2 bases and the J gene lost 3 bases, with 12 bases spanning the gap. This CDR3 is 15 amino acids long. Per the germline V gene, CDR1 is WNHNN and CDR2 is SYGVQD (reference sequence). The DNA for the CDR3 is TGCGCCAGCAGTGAGAAGGGGTGGGGAACAGATACGCAGTATTTT. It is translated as CASSEKGWGTDTQYF.

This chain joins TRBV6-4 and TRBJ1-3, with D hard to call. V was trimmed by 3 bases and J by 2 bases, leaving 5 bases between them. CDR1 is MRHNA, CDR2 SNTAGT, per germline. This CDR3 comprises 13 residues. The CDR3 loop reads CASSEGPGNTIYF. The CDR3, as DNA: TGTGCCAGCAGTGAAGGGCCTGGAAACACCATATATTTT.

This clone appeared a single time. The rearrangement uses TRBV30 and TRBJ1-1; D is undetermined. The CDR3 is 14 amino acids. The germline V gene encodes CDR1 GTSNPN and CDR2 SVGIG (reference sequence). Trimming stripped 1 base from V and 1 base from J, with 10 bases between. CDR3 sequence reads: CAWSEGIQNTEAFF. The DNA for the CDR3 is TGTGCCTGGAGTGAGGGAATCCAGAACACTGAAGCTTTCTTT.

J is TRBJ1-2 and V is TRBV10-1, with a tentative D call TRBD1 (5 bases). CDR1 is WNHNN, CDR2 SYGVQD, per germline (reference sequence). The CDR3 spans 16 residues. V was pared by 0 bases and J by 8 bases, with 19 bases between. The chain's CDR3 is CASSESVTGGRGGYTF. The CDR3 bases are TGCGCCAGCAGTGAGTCCGTCACGGGGGGGAGAGGCGGCTACACCTTC.

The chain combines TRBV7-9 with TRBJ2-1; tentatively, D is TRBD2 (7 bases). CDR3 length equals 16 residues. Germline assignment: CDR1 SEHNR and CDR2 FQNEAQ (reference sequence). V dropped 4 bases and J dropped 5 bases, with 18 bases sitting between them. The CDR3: CASSSHGGAINNEQFF. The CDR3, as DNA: TGTGCCAGCAGCTCACATGGGGGGGCAATTAACAATGAGCAGTTCTTC.

The CDR3 DNA follows: TGTGCCAGCAGTCACCAAGGGGGGGGCGGTGGAAACACCATATATTTT. The encoded protein is CASSHQGGGGGNTIYF. This rearrangement joins TRBV27 to TRBJ1-3; tentative D call: TRBD1 (6 bases). The germline V and J ends were trimmed by 5 bases and 3 bases, with 17 bases remaining between them. The CDR3 runs 16 residues. In germline, CDR1 is MNHEY, CDR2 SMNVEV (reference sequence).

CDR3 residues: CASSFESSNYGYTF. The CDR3 region has the DNA TGTGCCAGCAGTTTCGAATCATCAAACTATGGCTACACCTTC. The V gene is TRBV4-2, the J gene TRBJ1-2; D gene uncertain. V dropped 6 bases and J dropped 2 bases, with 13 bases sitting between them. Germline CDR1 LGHNA, CDR2 YNFKEQ. CDR3 size: 14 residues.

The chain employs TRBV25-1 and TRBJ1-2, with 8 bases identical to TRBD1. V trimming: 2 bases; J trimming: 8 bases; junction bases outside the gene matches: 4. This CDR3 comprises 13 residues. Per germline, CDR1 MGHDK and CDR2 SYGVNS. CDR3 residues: CASSEGDRWGYTF. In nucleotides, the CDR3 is TGTGCCAGCAGTGAAGGGGACAGGTGGGGCTACACCTTC.

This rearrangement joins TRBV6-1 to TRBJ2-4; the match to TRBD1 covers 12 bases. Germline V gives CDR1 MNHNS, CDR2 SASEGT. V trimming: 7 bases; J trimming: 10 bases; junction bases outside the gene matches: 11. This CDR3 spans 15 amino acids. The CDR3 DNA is TGTGCCAGCACCCCGGGACAGGGGGCGAGGGGTATTCAGTACTTC. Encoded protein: CASTPGQGARGIQYF.